The next 29 T cell receptor beta chains were all read from a single sample in a study of T cells in localized non-small cell lung cancer. Clones were read by immunoSEQ multiplex PCR, and TCRdb kept only the in-frame ones, dropping some. The top ten hold 4.2% of the sample, which has 25,000 to 35,000 clones, roughly 86% seen once. The input for sequencing was peripheral blood mononuclear cells, taken before any cancer treatment. These receptors all stem from a woman aged 35 to 70 with stage III lung adenocarcinoma.

The chain combines TRBV19 with TRBJ2-1; 11 bases align to TRBD2. Germline loops: CDR1 LNHDA, CDR2 SQIVND (reference sequence). J lost 2 bases, V lost 6 bases, and 3 bases had no gene match. CDR3 length equals 15 residues. This chain's CDR3 is CASRVAGGPYNEQFF. The CDR3, as DNA: TGTGCCAGTAGGGTAGCGGGAGGGCCCTACAATGAGCAGTTCTTC.

The chain uses TRBV7-2 and TRBJ2-5; TRBD1 might be the D (6 bases). The CDR3 has 14 residues. V was clipped by 5 bases and J by 5 bases, with 15 bases between them. Germline values: CDR1 SGHTA, CDR2 FQGNSA. The CDR3 DNA reads as TGTGCCAGCAGCACCCCGCAGGGGTGGGAGACCCAGTACTTC. Protein product: CASSTPQGWETQYF.

V and J are TRBV9 and TRBJ2-3, with TRBD2 matching over 11 bases. The germline V gene encodes CDR1 SGDLS and CDR2 YYNGEE. V lost 0 bases to trimming and J lost 0 bases; unmatched junction nucleotides: 9. The CDR3 has 19 residues. CDR3 sequence reads: CASSVVSLAGGSSTDTQYF. DNA of the CDR3: TGTGCCAGCAGCGTAGTAAGCCTAGCGGGAGGCTCTAGCACAGATACGCAGTATTTT.

The chain combines TRBV28 with TRBJ2-5; 9 nucleotides line up with TRBD2. In germline, CDR1 is MDHEN, CDR2 SYDVKM. The CDR3 is 14 residues long. Unmatched junction bases numbered 7, after V lost 7 bases and J lost 4 bases. DNA for the CDR3: TGTGCCAGCAATATAGCGGGGGCGGGAGAGACCCAGTACTTC. Protein sequence: CASNIAGAGETQYF.

The genes are TRBV19 and TRBJ2-2, with TRBD2 matching over 7 bases. V lost 7 bases to trimming and J lost 0 bases; unmatched junction nucleotides: 8. The length of the CDR3 is 16 residues. The germline CDR1 and CDR2 sequences are LNHDA and SQIVND (reference sequence). The CDR3 DNA reads as TGTGCCAGTAAATCACGGGGGAGGGCGAACACCGGGGAGCTGTTTTTT. It yields the protein CASKSRGRANTGELFF.

The J gene is TRBJ2-3, the V gene TRBV30, with 9 bases lining up with TRBD2. The CDR3 length is 15 residues. CDR1 and CDR2 from the germline V gene are GTSNPN and SVGIG (reference sequence). V shed 7 bases, J shed 5 bases, and the junction held 13 bases outside the gene matches. The CDR3 DNA is TGTGCCTCCCAGGGCGGTAGCGGGAGAAGAGATACGCAGTATTTT. It specifies CASQGGSGRRDTQYF.

V usage is TRBV9 and J usage is TRBJ2-2; TRBD2 aligns across 7 bases. Trimming took 4 bases from V and 3 from J; bases not matched to a gene: 6. The CDR3 consists of 15 residues. Germline lookup yields CDR1 SGDLS and CDR2 YYNGEE. CDR3 DNA: TGTGCCAGCAGCCCCATGGGGGGGGACACCGGGGAGCTGTTTTTT. Its protein is CASSPMGGDTGELFF.

The gene calls are TRBV2 and TRBJ1-6; D may be TRBD1 (5 bases). Trimming pared 11 bases from V and 0 bases from J, leaving 17 bases between. The CDR3 loop spans 16 amino acids. Germline CDR1 reads SNHLY; CDR2 reads FYNNEI. CDR3 residues: CAAGREGSSYNSPLHF. CDR3 nucleotide sequence: TGTGCCGCGGGCAGGGAAGGAAGCTCCTATAATTCACCCCTCCACTTT.

The CDR3 sequence: CASSQSATNEKLFF. The CDR3 DNA sequence: TGTGCCAGCAGCCAGTCGGCAACTAATGAAAAACTGTTTTTT. The genes are TRBV9 and TRBJ1-4; D uncertain. V lost 4 bases and J lost 0, with 7 bases in between. CDR3 length: 14 residues. Germline assignment: CDR1 SGDLS and CDR2 YYNGEE.

This rearrangement joins TRBV7-9 to TRBJ2-1; 15 nucleotides line up with TRBD2. The CDR3 totals 18 residues. The J segment lost 4 bases and the V segment lost 4 bases, leaving 8 bases of the junction unmatched. Germline values: CDR1 SEHNR, CDR2 FQNEAQ (reference sequence). CDR3 sequence reads: CASSSTGTSGRSYNEQFF. The CDR3 DNA is TGTGCCAGCAGCTCAACCGGGACTAGCGGGAGGTCATACAATGAGCAGTTCTTC.

V usage is TRBV28 and J usage is TRBJ2-2, with 10 bases identical to TRBD1. Trimming at V came to 3 bases and at J to 3 bases, leaving 10 bases not matched to a gene. In germline, CDR1 is MDHEN, CDR2 SYDVKM. CDR3 size: 18 residues. The CDR3 region has the DNA TGTGCCAGCAGTTTTGGCCCGGGGGGACAGGGGTACACCGGGGAGCTGTTTTTT. This codes for CASSFGPGGQGYTGELFF.

This clone was seen once. CDR3 loop: CASSPLSGQVHVLTF. Here the CDR3 DNA reads TGTGCCAGCAGCCCTTTATCGGGACAGGTCCACGTCCTGACTTTC. V usage is TRBV27 and J usage is TRBJ2-6; TRBD1 agrees at 8 bases. The CDR3 consists of 15 residues. Trimming at V came to 6 bases and at J to 11 bases, leaving 12 bases not matched to a gene. The germline V gene has CDR1 MNHEY and CDR2 SMNVEV (reference sequence).

The genes are TRBV11-2 and TRBJ1-2; 7 positions agree with TRBD1. V was pared by 3 bases and J by 0 bases, with 1 base of the junction left unmatched. The CDR3 covers 14 residues. CDR1 and CDR2 (germline): SGHAT, FQNNGV. The CDR3 sequence: CASSFDRANYGYTF. CDR3 in DNA: TGTGCCAGCAGCTTCGACAGGGCTAACTATGGCTACACCTTC.

This chain links TRBV5-4 with TRBJ2-3; 10 bases match TRBD2. V lost 4 bases to trimming and J lost 3 bases; unmatched junction nucleotides: 5. CDR1 and CDR2 from the germline V gene are SGHNT and YYREEE (reference sequence). CDR3 length equals 15 residues. CDR3 loop: CASSVTSGTTDTQYF. CDR3 in DNA: TGTGCCAGCAGCGTCACTAGCGGGACTACAGATACGCAGTATTTT.

V gene TRBV9 combines with J gene TRBJ2-3, with 12 bases matching TRBD2. Trimming cost V 0 bases and J 5 bases; bases outside gene matches: 4. CDR3 size: 16 residues. Germline V gives CDR1 SGDLS, CDR2 YYNGEE. CDR3 DNA: TGTGCCAGCAGCGTAGTCGCTAGCGGGAGGGGAGATACGCAGTATTTT. Protein: CASSVVASGRGDTQYF.

V gene TRBV7-2 combines with J gene TRBJ2-7, with D tentatively TRBD1 (5 bases). The CDR3 has 16 residues. The ends were cut back, 1 base at V and 2 bases at J, with 15 bases in the middle. Germline lookup yields CDR1 SGHTA and CDR2 FQGNSA. This chain's CDR3 is CASSLDRAGSTYEQYF. The CDR3 nucleotides read TGTGCCAGCAGCTTAGATAGAGCAGGGTCGACCTACGAGCAGTACTTC.

V is TRBV19 and J is TRBJ1-2; possible D gene TRBD1, 5 bases. The CDR3 length is 13 residues. The V end lost 4 bases, the J end lost 4 bases, and 10 bases lay between the germline ends. Germline CDR1 and CDR2: LNHDA and SQIVND (reference sequence). CDR3 protein: CASSKGRIYGYTF. As DNA, the CDR3 is TGTGCCAGTAGTAAGGGACGAATCTATGGCTACACCTTC.

This chain links TRBV19 with TRBJ1-5; the D is unclear. CDR1 LNHDA and CDR2 SQIVND come from the germline V gene (reference sequence). The CDR3 consists of 15 residues. Trimming cost V 3 bases and J 4 bases, with 13 bases left between them. The CDR3 nucleotides read TGTGCCAGTAGTATCCAAGGTTCGGGAAATCAGCCCCAGCATTTT. Translation: CASSIQGSGNQPQHF.

This chain uses TRBV28 with TRBJ1-1, with D perhaps matching TRBD1 (5 bases). The V gene's germline CDR1 is MDHEN and CDR2 SYDVKM. The CDR3 consists of 14 residues. V lost 6 bases and J lost 3, with 14 bases in between. The CDR3 here is CASRPPGGYTEAFF. DNA of the CDR3: TGTGCCAGCAGGCCCCCGGGGGGGTACACTGAAGCTTTCTTT. Complete variable domain (other parts from reference TRBV28 and TRBJ1-1): DVKVTQSSRYLVKRTGEKVFLECVQDMDHENMFWYRQDPGLGLRLIYFSYDVKMKEKGDIPEGYSVSREKKERFSLILESASTNQTSMYLCASRPPGGYTEAFFGQGTRLTVV.

This clone was seen a single time. The chain carries TRBV30 and TRBJ2-1, with 12 bases that match TRBD2. The junction had 3 bases not matched to a gene; V was cut back by 3 bases and J by 6 bases. The CDR3 runs to 14 residues. The germline V gene encodes CDR1 GTSNPN and CDR2 SVGIG (reference sequence). The CDR3, as DNA: TGTGCCTGGAGCGGGACTAGCGGGTTCAATGAGCAGTTCTTC. It yields the protein CAWSGTSGFNEQFF. The full variable domain, rest sourced from reference TRBV30 and TRBJ2-1, is SQTIHQWPATLVQPVGSPLSLECTVEGTSNPNLYWYRQAAGRGLQLLFYSVGIGQISSEVPQNLSASRPQDRQFILSSKKLLLSDSGFYLCAWSGTSGFNEQFFGPGTRLTVL.

The chain is built from TRBV5-6 and TRBJ2-1; D gene ambiguous. V lost 4 bases, J lost 6 bases, and 11 bases lay in between. CDR1 is SGHDT, CDR2 YYEEEE, per germline. The CDR3 spans 13 residues. DNA for the CDR3: TGTGCCAGCAGCGGAACCCCGGGCAATGAGCAGTTCTTC. It yields the protein CASSGTPGNEQFF.

J is TRBJ1-5 and V is TRBV6-1; tentative D call: TRBD1 (6 bases). The CDR3 is made up of 15 amino acids. V lost 3 bases to trimming and J lost 6 bases, with 15 bases between them. Germline loops: CDR1 MNHNS, CDR2 SASEGT. The CDR3 region has the DNA TGTGCCAGCAGTGATTCCTGGACAGTGGGTCAGCCCCAGCATTTT. Amino acid sequence: CASSDSWTVGQPQHF.

V usage is TRBV30 and J usage is TRBJ2-5; D might be TRBD1 or TRBD2, each matching 6 bases. The germline gives CDR1 GTSNPN, CDR2 SVGIG (reference sequence). V was shortened by 7 bases and J by 4 bases, with 13 bases between the two germline ends. The CDR3 runs 12 residues. CDR3 sequence (DNA): TGTGCCTCCGCTGGGGGGCTAGAGACCCAGTACTTC. The encoded protein is CASAGGLETQYF.

The chain joins TRBV28 to TRBJ1-5; D call uncertain. The CDR3 contains 15 residues. The germline V gene has CDR1 MDHEN and CDR2 SYDVKM. V dropped 2 bases and J dropped 0 bases, with 8 bases sitting between them. DNA of the CDR3: TGTGCCAGCAGTTTAAACATCAATAGCAATCAGCCCCAGCATTTT. The encoded protein is CASSLNINSNQPQHF. Together with reference TRBV28 and TRBJ1-5, the CDR3 gives the full variable domain: DVKVTQSSRYLVKRTGEKVFLECVQDMDHENMFWYRQDPGLGLRLIYFSYDVKMKEKGDIPEGYSVSREKKERFSLILESASTNQTSMYLCASSLNINSNQPQHFGDGTRLSIL.

V gene TRBV7-2 combines with J gene TRBJ1-5; D call uncertain. Deletions cut 0 bases from V and 6 bases from J, with 6 bases between. This CDR3 is built from 13 residues. Germline loops: CDR1 SGHTA, CDR2 FQGNSA. The CDR3 DNA reads as TGTGCCAGCAGCTTAGCGGCGGGTCAGCCCCAGCATTTT. Translated, it gives CASSLAAGQPQHF. Complete variable domain (other parts from reference TRBV7-2 and TRBJ1-5): GAGVSQSPSNKVTEKGKDVELRCDPISGHTALYWYRQSLGQGLEFLIYFQGNSAPDKSGLPSDRFSAERTGGSVSTLTIQRTQQEDSAVYLCASSLAAGQPQHFGDGTRLSIL.

The rearrangement links TRBV4-2 to TRBJ2-7; 7 positions agree with TRBD2. V was clipped by 4 bases and J by 2 bases; unmatched bases: 5. Germline CDR1 is LGHNA and CDR2 is YNFKEQ. This CDR3 contains 14 residues. The CDR3 sequence is CASSRGGGPYEQYF. The CDR3 DNA reads as TGTGCCAGCAGCCGCGGCGGGGGACCCTACGAGCAGTACTTC.

This clone was recorded only once. The chain is built from TRBV29-1 and TRBJ2-1; TRBD1 matches 11 bases. V lost 3 bases to trimming and J lost 6 bases; unmatched junction nucleotides: 4. Per germline, CDR1 SQVTM and CDR2 ANQGSEA. CDR3 length equals 14 residues. The CDR3 region is CSVDPDRGLNEQFF. The CDR3 DNA reads TGCAGCGTTGACCCGGACAGGGGGCTCAATGAGCAGTTCTTC.

V gene TRBV7-6 combines with J gene TRBJ2-3; D call uncertain. Between the trimmed V and J ends, which lost 5 bases and 0 bases, there was a span of 3 bases. Germline assignment: CDR1 SGHVS and CDR2 FNYEAQ. The length of the CDR3 is 12 residues. The CDR3 DNA follows: TGTGCCAGCAGCACTAGCACAGATACGCAGTATTTT. Residues: CASSTSTDTQYF. The full variable domain, rest sourced from reference TRBV7-6 and TRBJ2-3, is GAGVSQSPRYKVTKRGQDVALRCDPISGHVSLYWYRQALGQGPEFLTYFNYEAQQDKSGLPNDRFSAERPEGSISTLTIQRTEQRDSAMYRCASSTSTDTQYFGPGTRLTVL.

The chain carries TRBV19 and TRBJ2-7; tentatively, D is TRBD2 (6 bases). Germline V lookup: CDR1 LNHDA, CDR2 SQIVND (reference sequence). Trimming removed 1 base at V and 3 bases at J, with 13 bases between. The length of the CDR3 is 15 residues. The DNA of the CDR3 is TGTGCCAGTAGTATAGTTGTTGGTAGCGGCTACGAGCAGTACTTC. Amino acids: CASSIVVGSGYEQYF.